This TCR beta chain was sequenced in a study of glioma-infiltrating T cells. Worth noting for this clonotype: What it binds is not known. Relative to the germline gene, one junction end is altered; a read error may explain this.

Overall study results and limits: Above-expected tissue-blood divergence occurred in all gliomas, most in low-grade ones. Tissue and blood shared very few CDR3 sequences.

Using RNA template, CDR3s of TCR alpha and beta were amplified with iRepertoire arm-PCR. Tissue mRNA or PBMC total RNA, roughly 100-400 ng, went into one-step reverse transcription and amplification. TCRdb reprocessed the multiplex PCR reads via MiXCR and lists one record per CDR3 protein. The table records about 93,000 distinct CDR3 sequences, approximately 42% of them present only once. This receptor was obtained from a human donor with low-grade glioma or glioblastoma, undergoing nonglioma brain surgery, or in good health (not recorded which). The sequenced sample consisted of glioma tissue, nonneoplastic brain tissue, or PBMCs (not recorded which).

The CDR3 loop reads CTSTLAASSYEQFF. CDR3 bases: TGTACCAGCACCCTTGCGGCGAGCTCCTACGAGCAGTTCTTC. The rearrangement uses TRBV6-2 or TRBV6-3 and TRBJ2-1; D not certain. The germline CDR1 and CDR2 sequences are MNHEY and SVGEGT. There are 14 residues in the CDR3.